A single sample gave rise to the 11 T cell receptor beta chains below, sequenced in a study of metastatic and nonmetastatic thyroid tumors. TCRdb re-analyzed the PCR reads through MiXCR. The data show just over 20,000 clones, with roughly 12% seen just once and roughly 24% held by the top ten. Each patient went into thyroid surgery without having received any treatment. Input material: blood. The receptor source for this set is a female donor with papillary thyroid cancer or a benign thyroid nodule (not recorded which). Some clones in this sample may be carry-over from other donors' samples.

This clone was detected many times. V is TRBV2 and J is TRBJ1-2; D call uncertain. The ends were cut back, 3 bases at V and 2 bases at J, with 4 bases in the middle. Germline CDR1 is SNHLY and CDR2 is FYNNEI. The CDR3 length is 12 residues. The DNA for the CDR3 is TGTGCCAGCAGTGATTCGAACTATGGCTACACCTTC. As protein: CASSDSNYGYTF.

The rearrangement uses TRBV4-1 and TRBJ1-5; D possibly corresponds to TRBD1 (6 bases). Germline values: CDR1 MGHRA, CDR2 YSYEKL. The CDR3 covers 16 residues. With 4 bases removed from V and 5 bases from J, the gap between germline ends came to 18 bases. The DNA of the CDR3 is TGCGCCAGCAGCCGGGTTTCCCCACAGGGAGATCAGCCCCAGCATTTT. It translates to CASSRVSPQGDQPQHF.

This CDR3 is CASSTSTGYGGGSGNTIYF. CDR3 nucleotide sequence: TGTGCCAGCAGCACTTCGACAGGGTACGGCGGGGGATCTGGAAACACCATATATTTT. The rearrangement links TRBV21-1 to TRBJ1-3; the DNA was not compared with TRBD1, the D call given in the table. TRBV21-1 is marked as a pseudogene. The length of the CDR3 is 19 residues.

As for this clone: The junction differs from germline at one of its ends, possibly a read error. This chain connects TRBV5-1 to TRBJ1-1; 8 bases are shared with TRBD1. The CDR3 runs to 15 residues. The germline CDR1 and CDR2 sequences are SGHRS and YFSETQ. The chain's CDR3 is CASSRIQGVNTEAFF. In DNA form, the CDR3 reads TGTGCCAGCAGCCGAATACAGGGGGTAAACACTGAAGCTTTCTTT.

This clone was counted between two and nine times. The V call is TRBV27, the J call TRBJ2-7; D may be TRBD1 (5 bases). Germline V gene lookup returns CDR1 MNHEY and CDR2 SMNVEV (reference sequence). The CDR3 is 14 amino acids. The V gene lost 5 bases and the J gene lost 0 bases, with 11 bases spanning the gap. The CDR3 DNA sequence: TGTGCCAGCAGTATTACAGGTTACTCCTACGAGCAGTACTTC. Translating it yields CASSITGYSYEQYF.

By sample share, this clone is medium-sized. This rearrangement joins TRBV19 to TRBJ1-2; D perhaps matches TRBD1 (6 bases). Germline loops: CDR1 LNHDA, CDR2 SQIVND (reference sequence). The CDR3 totals 14 residues. Trimming took 1 base from V and 0 from J, leaving 6 bases between them. The CDR3 here is CASSIGQANYGYTF. The CDR3 nucleotides read TGTGCCAGTAGTATAGGACAGGCTAACTATGGCTACACCTTC.

This chain uses TRBV2 with TRBJ2-1; possibly TRBD1 or TRBD2 for D (5 bases each). This CDR3 has 17 residues. Trimming cost V 9 bases and J 8 bases, with 29 bases left between them. Germline-derived CDR1 and CDR2 are SNHLY and FYNNEI. The CDR3 region is CASGARGDHGSLDEQFF. In DNA form, the CDR3 reads TGTGCCAGTGGTGCGAGGGGTGATCATGGGTCGTTGGATGAGCAGTTCTTC.

There are many counts of this clone. The J gene is TRBJ1-4, the V gene TRBV9; a possible D gene is TRBD1 (5 bases). Germline assignment: CDR1 SGDLS and CDR2 YYNGEE. The CDR3 runs 16 residues. Deletions cut 6 bases from V and 7 bases from J, with 22 bases between. The CDR3 here is CASIPPRGTGFEKLFF. DNA of the CDR3: TGTGCCAGCATCCCCCCCCGGGGAACAGGTTTTGAAAAACTGTTTTTT.

The rearrangement uses TRBV24-1 and TRBJ2-1; weak D call: TRBD1 (6 bases). CDR3 length: 13 amino acids. Germline V gene sequence: CDR1 KGHDR, CDR2 SFDVKD. Between the trimmed V and J ends, which lost 4 bases and 7 bases, there was a span of 10 bases. DNA for the CDR3: TGTGCCACCAGTGACTCCAGGGGTAATGAGCAGTTCTTC. As protein: CATSDSRGNEQFF.

This clone was observed many times. The chain has TRBV4-1 and TRBJ2-2, with D maybe TRBD2 (6 bases). The CDR3 extends over 14 amino acids. Trimming left V 5 bases short and J 8 bases short, with 15 bases between. Germline loops: CDR1 MGHRA, CDR2 YSYEKL. The CDR3 DNA is TGCGCCAGCAGCGCCGATCGGGAGTCGGGGGAGCTGTTTTTT. Protein product: CASSADRESGELFF.

In this sample, this clone is medium-sized. The chain joins TRBV28 to TRBJ2-1; D is uncertain. This CDR3 comprises 13 residues. V gave up 2 bases and J gave up 4 bases, with 6 bases separating them. The germline V gene has CDR1 MDHEN and CDR2 SYDVKM. The DNA for the CDR3 is TGTGCCAGCAGTTTACAGGTTTACAATGAGCAGTTCTTC. This gives the protein CASSLQVYNEQFF.